Each of the 19 T cell receptor beta chains below was sequenced from the same sample in a study of cytomegalovirus exposure and HLA in healthy donors. PCR was performed using 60 Vbeta and 13 Jbeta primers. Here immunoSEQ multiplex PCR was the method, and the copy in TCRdb shows in-frame clones only, minus some. The data contain 50,000 to 55,000 clones, around 85% of them singletons. Source material: PBMCs. The receptors derive from a boy aged 10-17 years in good health and CMV-seropositive.

This chain joins TRBV9 and TRBJ2-5; D may be TRBD1 (6 bases). The CDR3 contains 15 residues. V shed 0 bases and J shed 4 bases, with 13 bases lying between them. Germline CDR1 is SGDLS and CDR2 is YYNGEE. This CDR3 reads CASSVAPRDTETQYF. The CDR3 nucleotides read TGTGCCAGCAGCGTAGCTCCTCGGGACACAGAGACCCAGTACTTC.

The genes are TRBV4-2 and TRBJ1-3; the match to TRBD1 covers 8 bases. Germline V gives CDR1 LGHNA, CDR2 YNFKEQ. This CDR3 spans 20 amino acids. With 0 bases clipped from V and 0 bases from J, the junction kept 13 bases outside the gene matches. The CDR3 spells CASSQDVGTGVKISGNTIYF. Written as DNA, the CDR3 is TGTGCCAGCAGCCAAGATGTCGGGACAGGAGTAAAGATCTCTGGAAACACCATATATTTT.

The chain has TRBV6-1 and TRBJ2-7; 11 nucleotides agree with TRBD1. Germline values: CDR1 MNHNS, CDR2 SASEGT. The CDR3 length is 14 residues. The V segment lost 6 bases and the J segment 7 bases; nucleotides outside the gene matches: 8. Here the CDR3 DNA reads TGTGCCAGCAGGGCCGGGACAGGGGGTTATGAGCAGTACTTC. Residues: CASRAGTGGYEQYF.

V is TRBV4-1 and J is TRBJ1-1, with D perhaps TRBD1 (6 bases). The CDR3 covers 18 residues. Germline-derived CDR1 and CDR2 are MGHRA and YSYEKL. Trimming removed 0 bases from V and 4 bases from J, with 21 bases in between. The CDR3 bases are TGCGCCAGCAGCCAAGAAGAGCAGGGGATCGTTTGGAGCACTGAAGCTTTCTTT. This encodes CASSQEEQGIVWSTEAFF.

The V gene is TRBV6-5, the J gene TRBJ1-2; the D gene is possibly TRBD1 (5 bases). V dropped 6 bases and J dropped 3 bases, with 11 bases sitting between them. The CDR3 loop spans 13 amino acids. Germline CDR1 is MNHEY and CDR2 is SVGAGI. For the CDR3, the DNA is TGTGCCAGCAGCGACGACAGAGACTATGGCTACACCTTC. It translates to CASSDDRDYGYTF.

The chain recombines TRBV7-2 with TRBJ2-5; possible D gene TRBD1, 6 bases. This CDR3 has 13 residues. Germline CDR1 reads SGHTA; CDR2 reads FQGNSA. Trimming removed 8 bases from V and 1 base from J, with 11 bases in between. In nucleotides, the CDR3 is TGTGCCAGCCTTGTAGGGGGCCAAGAGACCCAGTACTTC. It specifies CASLVGGQETQYF.

V gene TRBV13 combines with J gene TRBJ1-2; 8 bases line up with TRBD1. CDR1 is PRHDT and CDR2 is FYEKMQ in the germline V gene (reference sequence). The trim removed 4 bases at V and 8 bases at J, leaving 12 bases unmatched. The CDR3 has 15 amino acids. The DNA of the CDR3 is TGTGCCAGCAGCTCCGCACAGGGGGGCTGGGAAGGCTACACCTTC. It is translated as CASSSAQGGWEGYTF.

The chain links TRBV6-1 to TRBJ1-1; 10 positions agree with TRBD1. CDR1 is MNHNS and CDR2 is SASEGT in the germline V gene. Trimming took 4 bases from V and 4 from J; bases not matched to a gene: 3. The CDR3 is 14 amino acids. The CDR3 sequence: CASSGTGGFTEAFF. DNA for the CDR3: TGTGCCAGCAGTGGGACAGGGGGTTTCACTGAAGCTTTCTTT.

J is TRBJ1-2 and V is TRBV29-1; D call uncertain. Germline V gene data show CDR1 as SQVTM and CDR2 as ANQGSEA. Trimming removed 4 bases from V and 3 bases from J, with 12 bases in between. The length of the CDR3 is 13 residues. CDR3 coding DNA: TGCAGCGTTGCGCTCGGGAGAGACTATGGCTACACCTTC. It codes for CSVALGRDYGYTF.

The V call is TRBV5-5, the J call TRBJ2-7; 9 bases line up with TRBD2. Unmatched junction bases numbered 2, after V lost 5 bases and J lost 2 bases. Germline CDR1 is SGHKS and CDR2 is YYEKEE (reference sequence). This CDR3 region has 13 residues. This CDR3 is CASRASGTYEQYF. CDR3 in DNA: TGTGCCAGCAGGGCTAGCGGGACCTACGAGCAGTACTTC.

V and J are TRBV29-1 and TRBJ1-4; tentative D call: TRBD1 (6 bases). The germline gives CDR1 SQVTM, CDR2 ANQGSEA. V lost 4 bases, J lost 8 bases, and 14 bases lay in between. The CDR3 covers 13 residues. The CDR3 bases are TGCAGCGTTGGGCGGGGGCGTGGCGAAAAACTGTTTTTT. It translates to CSVGRGRGEKLFF. Complete variable domain (other parts from reference TRBV29-1 and TRBJ1-4): SAVISQKPSRDICQRGTSLTIQCQVDSQVTMMFWYRQQPGQSLTLIATANQGSEATYESGFVIDKFPISRPNLTFSTLTVSNMSPEDSSIYLCSVGRGRGEKLFFGSGTQLSVL.

The chain is built from TRBV13 and TRBJ2-3; 9 nucleotides line up with TRBD2. CDR1 is PRHDT, CDR2 FYEKMQ, per germline (reference sequence). With 5 bases clipped from V and 0 bases from J, the junction kept 9 bases outside the gene matches. The CDR3 covers 17 residues. The CDR3 loop is CASSQSGGRMSTDTQYF. In nucleotides, the CDR3 is TGTGCCAGCAGCCAAAGCGGGGGGAGGATGAGCACAGATACGCAGTATTTT.

This chain uses TRBV14 with TRBJ2-3, with D maybe TRBD2 (5 bases). V was trimmed by 4 bases and J by 8 bases, leaving 10 bases between them. Per germline, CDR1 SGHDN and CDR2 FVKESK. The CDR3 runs 12 residues. The CDR3 here is CASSLGGGTQYF. The DNA for the CDR3 is TGTGCCAGCAGCCTAGGAGGCGGTACGCAGTATTTT.

This chain links TRBV5-1 with TRBJ2-7, with 7 bases aligning to TRBD2. From germline, CDR1 is SGHRS and CDR2 YFSETQ. Trimming cost V 1 base and J 1 base; bases outside gene matches: 5. The CDR3 consists of 15 residues. CDR3 in amino acids: CASSLSQRGSYEQYF. The CDR3 DNA sequence: TGCGCCAGCAGCTTGTCCCAGCGGGGTTCCTACGAGCAGTACTTC.

The CDR3 loop reads CASKGLAGELFF. In nucleotides, the CDR3 is TGTGCCAGTAAGGGGTTGGCCGGGGAGCTGTTTTTT. The gene calls are TRBV19 and TRBJ2-2, with D perhaps TRBD1 (5 bases). V shed 7 bases and J shed 6 bases, with 9 bases lying between them. Germline loops: CDR1 LNHDA, CDR2 SQIVND (reference sequence). The CDR3 is 12 residues long.

The J gene is TRBJ2-5, the V gene TRBV5-1; D perhaps matches TRBD2 (5 bases). Germline V gene data show CDR1 as SGHRS and CDR2 as YFSETQ. The CDR3 extends over 14 amino acids. V lost 2 bases to trimming and J lost 5 bases, with 13 bases between them. The CDR3 bases are TGCGCCAGCAGCTTCCGGCGTCCGGGGGAGACCCAGTACTTC. Its protein is CASSFRRPGETQYF.

The chain carries TRBV5-1 and TRBJ1-2; D ambiguous. Between the trimmed V and J ends, which lost 0 bases and 6 bases, there was a span of 6 bases. Germline CDR1 is SGHRS and CDR2 is YFSETQ. This CDR3 is built from 12 residues. CDR3 residues: CASSLGPNGYTF. CDR3 DNA sequence: TGCGCCAGCAGCTTGGGGCCCAATGGCTACACCTTC.

The chain couples TRBV19 to TRBJ1-4, with D perhaps matching TRBD1 (5 bases). V lost 1 base to trimming and J lost 4 bases, with 10 bases between them. The CDR3 is 15 residues long. The germline gives CDR1 LNHDA, CDR2 SQIVND (reference sequence). CDR3: CASSIGDSGNEKLFF. CDR3 sequence (DNA): TGTGCCAGTAGTATAGGCGACAGTGGTAATGAAAAACTGTTTTTT.

This clone has a single count. This chain connects TRBV18 to TRBJ1-2; maybe TRBD1 (6 bases). There are 14 residues in the CDR3. V was pared by 4 bases and J by 6 bases, with 15 bases between. Germline loops: CDR1 KGHSH, CDR2 LQKENI. The CDR3 sequence: CASSRSQGDNGYTF. The CDR3 nucleotides are TGTGCCAGCTCACGATCACAGGGCGATAATGGCTACACCTTC.